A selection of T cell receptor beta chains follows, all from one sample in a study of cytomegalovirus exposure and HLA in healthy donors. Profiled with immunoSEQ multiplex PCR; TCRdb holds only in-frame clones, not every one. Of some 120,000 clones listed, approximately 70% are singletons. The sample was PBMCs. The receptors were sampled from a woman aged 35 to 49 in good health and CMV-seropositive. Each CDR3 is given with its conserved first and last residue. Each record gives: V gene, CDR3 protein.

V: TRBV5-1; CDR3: CASSTSEIYNEQFF
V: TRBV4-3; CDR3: CASSQRLSSGVTSYEQYF
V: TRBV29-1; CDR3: CSVVTAGGNTIYF
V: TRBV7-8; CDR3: CASSFRRGANQPQHF
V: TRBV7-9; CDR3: CASSRLDRNPNTGELFF
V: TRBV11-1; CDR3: CASSSKQGATYEQYF
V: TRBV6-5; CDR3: CASSNGVSGANVLTF
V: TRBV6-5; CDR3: CATGTGFYNEQFF
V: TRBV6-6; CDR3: CASSRTGTANTGELFF
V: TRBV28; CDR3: CASSFLGGTETSIYYYGYTF
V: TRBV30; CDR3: CAWETGANTGELFF
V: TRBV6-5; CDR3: CASSYSTGGYEQYF
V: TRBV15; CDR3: CATSRSTGGAGRSSYEQYF
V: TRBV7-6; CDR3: CASSPLTGPNYGYTF
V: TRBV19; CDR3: CASRGSTLSNTGELFF
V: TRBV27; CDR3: CASSPGGEQYF
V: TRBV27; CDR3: CASSPKYGWAQQETQYF
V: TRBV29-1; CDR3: CSAKLRDSHRYTF
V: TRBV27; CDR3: CASSPRTSGGRDEQFF
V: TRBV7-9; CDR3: CASSLVVSGELFF
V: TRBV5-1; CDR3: CASSLGEPQETQYF
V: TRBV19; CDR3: CASSFAWTLMNTEAFF
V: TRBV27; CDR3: CASSSGLAVTYEQYF
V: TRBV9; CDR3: CASSGGGGLNTEAFF
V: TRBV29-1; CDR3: CSTGTEVRLAGGFEFF
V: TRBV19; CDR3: CASNSRPLTSGGYTF
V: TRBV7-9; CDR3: CSSSRGEVPLLEKLFF
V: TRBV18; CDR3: CASSPPRPTGELFF
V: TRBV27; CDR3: CASSWGTGRGEKLFF
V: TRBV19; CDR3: CASSNGRAYEQYF
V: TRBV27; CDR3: CASRDRGLGNTIYF
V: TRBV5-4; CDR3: CASSLREHTEAFF
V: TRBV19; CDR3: CASSIDSLGDRDNYGYTF
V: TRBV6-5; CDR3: CASTIRTTGGYEQYF
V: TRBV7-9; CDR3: CASSLALYSYNEQFF
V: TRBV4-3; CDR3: CASSQKTWLAEGSYEQYF
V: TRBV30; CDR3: CAWSLRQLYTDTQYF
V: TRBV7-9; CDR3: CSSSLGSRPFTF
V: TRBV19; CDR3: CASSPTSGTYNEQFF
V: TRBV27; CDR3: CASSPGRRGRSDTQYF
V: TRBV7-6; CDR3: CASSKIASGTSTGELFF
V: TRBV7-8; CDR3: CASKNGGQGLSSYEQYF
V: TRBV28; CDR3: CASSLWGVGTGGSNQPQHF
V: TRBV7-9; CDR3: CASSSVYEQYF
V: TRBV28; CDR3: CASSQQRDNEKLFF
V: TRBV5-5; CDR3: CASSLGVQGAYTIYF
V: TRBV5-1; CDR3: CASSLADNQETQYF
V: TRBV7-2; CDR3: CASSLRIIGAGANVLTF
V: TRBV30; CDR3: CAGDSSGRKFF
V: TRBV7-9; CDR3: CASSSQGDYEQYF
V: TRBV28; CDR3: CASSPYQRGGYDIQPQHF